These T cell receptor beta chains were read from a single sample in a study of cytotoxic CD8 clonotypes in ibrutinib-treated CLL. The data were produced by immunoSEQ multiplex PCR, yet TCRdb's version contains in-frame clones alone and is incomplete. The sample consists of some 200,000 clones, roughly 73% of them appearing once. This specimen was PBMCs, taken after 12 months of ibrutinib treatment. The receptor source for this set is a human donor with chronic lymphocytic leukemia. The CDR3 runs from the conserved cysteine through the conserved F or W. A D gene is named only where the DNA matches it firmly. A clone size is listed for some rows: how often the clone was seen (once, few, many), or a class if it is expanded.

CDR3 DNA | CDR3 protein | J gene | clone size | V gene | D gene
TGTGCCAGCAGCTTGGGACAGGGGTGGGCCTACGAGCAGTACTTC | CASSLGQGWAYEQYF | TRBJ2-7 | - | TRBV5-5 | TRBD1
TGCGCCAGCAGCTTTGGCTCCTACAATGAGCAGTTCTTC | CASSFGSYNEQFF | TRBJ2-1 | - | TRBV5-1 | -
TGTGCCAGCAGCCTTCCAGGGGCAACGGACTATGGCTACACCTTC | CASSLPGATDYGYTF | TRBJ1-2 | - | TRBV28 | -
TGTGCCAGCAGTTACACAGGAGATGCCTACGAGCAGTACTTC | CASSYTGDAYEQYF | TRBJ2-7 | once | TRBV6-6 | -
TGCGCCAGCAGCGCGATTGGGGCCGTCTACGAGCAGTACTTC | CASSAIGAVYEQYF | TRBJ2-7 | - | TRBV4-1 | -
TGTGCCACCCGCGAGCGACCAACCGGGACTAGACGCACCGGGGAGCTGTTTTTT | CATRERPTGTRRTGELFF | TRBJ2-2 | - | TRBV2 | TRBD2
TGCGCCAGCAGCTTGGGACGGACAGTGGGTGAGCAGTTCTTC | CASSLGRTVGEQFF | TRBJ2-1 | - | TRBV5-1 | -
TGTGCCAGCTCCCACTGGACTAGCGGAACAGATACGCAGTATTTT | CASSHWTSGTDTQYF | TRBJ2-3 | few | TRBV18 | TRBD2
TGTGCCAGCAGCGACAAAATGAACACTGAAGCTTTCTTT | CASSDKMNTEAFF | TRBJ1-1 | - | TRBV5-6 | -
TGTGCCAGCAGCCGCATGAACTACGAGCAGTACTTC | CASSRMNYEQYF | TRBJ2-7 | - | TRBV14 | -
TGTGCCAGCACGTCAGGGTCGGCGGGCCAAGAGACCCAGTACTTC | CASTSGSAGQETQYF | TRBJ2-5 | - | TRBV6-1 | -
TGTGCCAGCAGTGCGCGGAGTGACATTCAGTACTTC | CASSARSDIQYF | TRBJ2-4 | few | TRBV2 | -
TGCGCCAGCAGCCAAGGACTAGCGGGATTCACCGGGGAGCTGTTTTTT | CASSQGLAGFTGELFF | TRBJ2-2 | - | TRBV4-1 | TRBD2
TGTGCCTGGAGCCCGTATGACTCTAGCGGTCCCCCGAGGGAGCAGTATTTT | CAWSPYDSSGPPREQYF | TRBJ2-3 | - | TRBV30 | TRBD2
TGTGCCAGCAGGCGACTCCTGAACACTGAAGCTTTCTTT | CASRRLLNTEAFF | TRBJ1-1 | - | TRBV7-9 | -
TGTGCTAGCAGCTTAAACAGCGCCTTCACAGATACGCAGTATTTT | CASSLNSAFTDTQYF | TRBJ2-3 | - | TRBV7-7 | -
TGCGCCAGCAGCCAAGATTCAGGTACATTCAGACCCCTCCACTTT | CASSQDSGTFRPLHF | TRBJ1-6 | - | TRBV4-1 | -
TGCGCCAGCAGCCAAGATCAATGGGGCAGGGATCAGCCCCAGCATTTT | CASSQDQWGRDQPQHF | TRBJ1-5 | - | TRBV4-1 | -
TGTGCTAGCAGCCCCGGGGGGGCCACACAAGAGACCCAGTACTTC | CASSPGGATQETQYF | TRBJ2-5 | once | TRBV7-7 | TRBD2
TGCGCCAGCAGCTTGTTGGGCAGGATGAGCTACGAGCAGTACTTC | CASSLLGRMSYEQYF | TRBJ2-7 | - | TRBV5-1 | -
TGCGCCTGTACAGGGGCGACGGGGACCGGGGAGCTGTTTTTT | CACTGATGTGELFF | TRBJ2-2 | - | TRBV10-2 | TRBD1
TGTGCCAGCAGTTACCCTAGCGGGGGGCCTTACAATGAGCAGTTCTTC | CASSYPSGGPYNEQFF | TRBJ2-1 | few | TRBV27 | TRBD2